The rows below give T cell receptor beta chains drawn from one sample of a study of a mutant IDH1 vaccine in newly diagnosed glioma. Their cognate antigens are unknown. Using immunoSEQ multiplex PCR, the repertoire was profiled, and TCRdb retains in-frame clones only, with some absent. The sample has some 87,000 clones, 70% to 90% seen once; the top ten hold approximately 5.4%. This sample comprised PBMCs, obtained from a glioma patient whose treatment included an IDH1 peptide vaccine. The origin of the receptors is a man aged 35 to 55 with glioma. Each CDR3 is given with its conserved first and last residue. Each record gives: V gene, CDR3 protein.

V gene: TRBV2
CDR3 protein: CATHTSPYEQYF

V gene: TRBV30
CDR3 protein: CAWSVRPSTDTQYF

V gene: TRBV5-6
CDR3 protein: CASSLVGGASGTEAFF

V gene: TRBV2
CDR3 protein: CASRDWVRGLHNEQFF

V gene: TRBV2
CDR3 protein: CASSESPLGETQYF

V gene: TRBV9
CDR3 protein: CASSPGTGGEQYF

V gene: TRBV7-2
CDR3 protein: CASSPTTNEQFF

V gene: TRBV18
CDR3 protein: CASSPPRAQGRLQPQHF

V gene: TRBV19
CDR3 protein: CASSARTRKQETQYF

V gene: TRBV11-2
CDR3 protein: CASSVGRGSVEQYF

V gene: TRBV5-1
CDR3 protein: CASSSTGGSVNEKLFF

V gene: TRBV7-9
CDR3 protein: CASSLAAVEGGELFF

V gene: TRBV15
CDR3 protein: CATSPRQGRNEKLFF

V gene: TRBV19
CDR3 protein: CASSPDPSGISYEQYF

V gene: TRBV7-3
CDR3 protein: CASSLRAASYNEQFF

V gene: TRBV19
CDR3 protein: CASSMGPGARSF

V gene: TRBV7-2
CDR3 protein: CASSLEGLLVYF

V gene: TRBV30
CDR3 protein: CAWVRGGTDTQYF

V gene: TRBV18
CDR3 protein: CASSPPRASGSIDNEQFF

V gene: TRBV6-6
CDR3 protein: CATLGGSYNEQFF

V gene: TRBV10-1
CDR3 protein: CASTEWGGNQPQHF

V gene: TRBV7-6
CDR3 protein: CASSFRETQYF

V gene: TRBV5-1
CDR3 protein: CASSLWGSHRRETQYF

V gene: TRBV7-9
CDR3 protein: CASSPGGNNSPLHF

V gene: TRBV9
CDR3 protein: CASSVEELLLDSPLHF

V gene: TRBV29-1
CDR3 protein: CSAWTGGGYGYTF

V gene: TRBV6-1
CDR3 protein: CASSERGQRNTEAFF

V gene: TRBV6-4
CDR3 protein: CASSAGTTGANVLTF

V gene: TRBV4-1
CDR3 protein: CASSQEGPGPLYEQYF

V gene: TRBV19
CDR3 protein: CASSSGTSGGVGEQFF

V gene: TRBV7-9
CDR3 protein: CASSWGGADEQFF

V gene: TRBV7-2
CDR3 protein: CASSLTVPDTQYF

V gene: TRBV4-3
CDR3 protein: CASSQEFRGRGGYTF

V gene: TRBV7-8
CDR3 protein: CASSQGGLGGRLAKNIQYF

V gene: TRBV5-4
CDR3 protein: CASSLEGGTYEQYF

V gene: TRBV4-2
CDR3 protein: CASSQSPGSGTEAFF

V gene: TRBV4-3
CDR3 protein: CASSQVGPVDGYTF

V gene: TRBV4-3
CDR3 protein: CASSQERGFGANVLTF

V gene: TRBV6-6
CDR3 protein: CASSPWTSGYEQYF

V gene: TRBV9
CDR3 protein: CASRHPGLLPEQFF

V gene: TRBV11-2
CDR3 protein: CASSLTSGSPAADTQYF

V gene: TRBV7-3
CDR3 protein: CASSPVAGGADTQYF

V gene: TRBV10-3
CDR3 protein: CAISEERAGPRGYF

V gene: TRBV19
CDR3 protein: CASSTGPLMAYNSPLHF

V gene: TRBV30
CDR3 protein: CAWSVGQGNEAFF

V gene: TRBV7-2
CDR3 protein: CASSNTGGAGYGYTF

V gene: TRBV5-4
CDR3 protein: CASSLGFGGANEKLFF

V gene: TRBV27
CDR3 protein: CATRPSGYYEQYF

V gene: TRBV10-3
CDR3 protein: CAISEGQGITEAFF

V gene: TRBV29-1
CDR3 protein: CSTRTSGRTGEQFF

V gene: TRBV6-6
CDR3 protein: CASSYSGEGAEAFF

V gene: TRBV5-1
CDR3 protein: CASSLTSRAEAFF

V gene: TRBV6-5
CDR3 protein: CASSSSGTGQETQYF

V gene: TRBV15
CDR3 protein: CATSSSGGEQYF

V gene: TRBV7-9
CDR3 protein: CASSLTTPGDNEQFF

V gene: TRBV7-2
CDR3 protein: CASSLDPALQYF

V gene: TRBV2
CDR3 protein: CASSGSGLAVSTDTQYF

V gene: TRBV29-1
CDR3 protein: CSVGRGSTGNTIYF

V gene: TRBV4-3
CDR3 protein: CASSQERGNTIYF